The 23 T cell receptor beta chains below come from one sample, sequenced in a study of T cell repertoires in cytomegalovirus infection. MiXCR, run by TCRdb on the reads, gives a single entry per CDR3 protein. The sample contains 160,000 or so distinct CDR3 sequences, 17% of which appear only once. Sequenced material: CD8+ T cells from PBMCs. The source is a human donor in good health (CMV status not recorded). Some clones in this sample may be carry-over from other donors' samples.

This clonotype has more than one count but fewer than ten. This sequence joins TRBV5-1 and TRBJ2-1, with 11 positions matching TRBD2. Germline V gene sequence: CDR1 SGHRS, CDR2 YFSETQ. After removal of 0 bases from V and 4 bases from J, the junction contained 9 bases not matched to a gene. This CDR3 contains 18 residues. CDR3 in DNA: TGCGCCAGCAGCTTGGGCGTGAAGACTAGCGGGGAGTACAATGAGCAGTTCTTC. Encoded protein: CASSLGVKTSGEYNEQFF.

This clonotype has just a few counts. The chain combines TRBV28 with TRBJ2-5; 12 bases align to TRBD2. V lost 4 bases to trimming and J lost 3 bases; unmatched junction nucleotides: 15. This CDR3 contains 19 residues. Germline V CDR1 and CDR2: MDHEN, SYDVKM. The CDR3 bases are TGTGCCAGCAGTTCCTCTAGCGGGAGGGCCGGGGACTATAAAGAGACCCAGTACTTC. Its translation is CASSSSSGRAGDYKETQYF.

This clonotype was seen a handful of times. A clone one base away is much larger, so this may be a read error. The J gene is TRBJ2-7, the V gene TRBV7-2, with 11 bases identical to TRBD2. The J segment lost 2 bases and the V segment lost 5 bases, leaving 2 bases of the junction unmatched. This CDR3 comprises 14 residues. CDR1 SGHTA and CDR2 FQGNSA come from the germline V gene. The CDR3 loop reads CASSTGLAAYEQYF. The DNA of the CDR3 is TGTGCCAGCAGCACGGGACTAGCGGCCTACGAGCAGTACTTC.

The chain couples TRBV13 to TRBJ2-3; a weak D match, TRBD1 (6 bases). The V end was cut by 4 bases, the J end by 7 bases, with 9 bases between. The germline gives CDR1 PRHDT, CDR2 FYEKMQ (reference sequence). This CDR3 region has 12 residues. Here the CDR3 DNA reads TGTGCCAGCAGCTCACAGGGCAATACGCAGTATTTT. This gives the protein CASSSQGNTQYF.

V and J are TRBV6-2 or TRBV6-3 and TRBJ2-7; maybe TRBD1 (6 bases). From germline, CDR1 is MNHEY and CDR2 SVGEGT. V lost 5 bases and J 7 bases, leaving 15 bases between the germline ends. The CDR3 consists of 13 residues. The CDR3 DNA reads TGTGCCAGCAGTCCGAGGGGGTGGTTGGAGCAGTACTTC. Translation gives CASSPRGWLEQYF.

V is TRBV28 and J is TRBJ1-1, with 7 nucleotides matching TRBD1. Germline CDR1 MDHEN, CDR2 SYDVKM. The trim removed 4 bases at V and 4 bases at J, leaving 15 bases unmatched. The CDR3 has 17 residues. In nucleotides, the CDR3 is TGTGCCAGCAGTTACATTCCGGGACAGAGTTTTTTCACTGAAGCTTTCTTT. It is translated as CASSYIPGQSFFTEAFF.

V gene TRBV25-1 combines with J gene TRBJ1-1; D remains ambiguous. The CDR3 loop spans 11 amino acids. CDR1 is MGHDK and CDR2 is SYGVNS in the germline V gene. The CDR3 region is CATHLNTEAFF. The CDR3 DNA follows: TGTGCAACACACCTGAACACTGAAGCTTTCTTT.

The sample holds a few counts of this clonotype. The rearrangement uses TRBV5-1 and TRBJ2-7; perhaps TRBD1 as D (6 bases). V was pared by 4 bases and J by 4 bases, with 12 bases between. Per the germline V gene, CDR1 is SGHRS and CDR2 is YFSETQ. This CDR3 has 13 amino acids. The CDR3 here is CASSPGDRYEQYF. The CDR3 DNA sequence: TGCGCCAGCAGCCCTGGAGACAGGTACGAGCAGTACTTC.

The rearrangement links TRBV11-2 to TRBJ2-5; unclear D gene. This CDR3 is 12 amino acids long. Germline V gene data show CDR1 as SGHAT and CDR2 as FQNNGV. The V gene lost 4 bases and the J gene lost 1 base, with 4 bases spanning the gap. This chain's CDR3 is CASSWAQETQYF. The CDR3 DNA reads as TGTGCCAGCAGCTGGGCCCAAGAGACCCAGTACTTC.

The V call is TRBV11-1, the J call TRBJ2-1; D perhaps matches TRBD2 (5 bases). CDR1 is SGHAT and CDR2 is FQDESV in the germline V gene (reference sequence). V lost 5 bases, J lost 6 bases, and 17 bases lay in between. This CDR3 region has 15 residues. The CDR3, as DNA: TGTGCCAGCAGCCAAGGCGAGAGGGCGGGCAATGAGCAGTTCTTC. Its translation is CASSQGERAGNEQFF.

This clonotype has a handful of counts. The chain couples TRBV7-2 to TRBJ2-5, with a weak D call TRBD2 (6 bases). The CDR3 sequence is 16 residues long. The V gene's germline CDR1 is SGHTA and CDR2 FQGNSA. Trimming took 0 bases from V and 2 from J, leaving 13 bases between them. The CDR3 sequence is CASSLAGRREQETQYF. CDR3 nucleotide sequence: TGTGCCAGCAGCTTAGCGGGTCGGAGGGAACAAGAGACCCAGTACTTC.

This clonotype was observed a handful of times. The chain has TRBV7-9 and TRBJ2-7; perhaps TRBD2 as D (5 bases). V lost 4 bases to trimming and J lost 0 bases, with 22 bases between them. Per germline, CDR1 SEHNR and CDR2 FQNEAQ (reference sequence). CDR3 length: 18 amino acids. CDR3 coding DNA: TGTGCCAGCAGCTCCATGGACTTCGACTCCAAGAACTCCTACGAGCAGTACTTC. Amino acid sequence: CASSSMDFDSKNSYEQYF.

This clonotype was seen a handful of times. The chain links TRBV7-8 to TRBJ2-7, with TRBD1 identical over 11 bases. The germline gives CDR1 SGHVS, CDR2 FQNEAQ. The V segment lost 4 bases and the J segment 2 bases; nucleotides outside the gene matches: 4. The CDR3 covers 15 residues. The CDR3 spells CASSSPGQGAYEQYF. In nucleotides, the CDR3 is TGTGCCAGCAGCTCTCCGGGACAGGGGGCCTACGAGCAGTACTTC.

The J gene is TRBJ2-1, the V gene TRBV4-1; D is undetermined. Germline loops: CDR1 MGHRA, CDR2 YSYEKL. The CDR3 runs to 15 residues. The V end was cut by 2 bases, the J end by 2 bases, with 10 bases between. The CDR3 is CASSQQQTTYNEQFF. The CDR3 bases are TGCGCCAGCAGCCAACAGCAGACAACCTACAATGAGCAGTTCTTC.

A few counts support this clonotype. V usage is TRBV20-1 and J usage is TRBJ1-6; D unresolved. CDR3 length: 9 amino acids. V gave up 6 bases and J gave up 16 bases, with 10 bases separating them. Looked up from germline, CDR1 is DFQATT and CDR2 is SNEGSKA (reference sequence). CDR3 region: CSATRVLHF. CDR3 DNA: TGCAGTGCCACCCGGGTTCTCCACTTT.

As concerns this clonotype: One base away lies a much larger clone, so this may be a sequencing read error. V gene TRBV7-2 combines with J gene TRBJ2-6; a possible D gene is TRBD1 (5 bases). CDR3 size: 15 residues. Per germline, CDR1 SGHTA and CDR2 FQGNSA. CDR3 in DNA: TGTGCCAGAAGCTTTGTCAGGGCTGGGGCCAACGTCCTGACTTTC. Its translation: CARSFVRAGANVLTF.

The rearrangement links TRBV5-5 to TRBJ2-7; D perhaps matches TRBD1 (5 bases). CDR3 length: 14 residues. V shed 0 bases and J shed 3 bases, with 10 bases lying between them. From germline, CDR1 is SGHKS and CDR2 YYEKEE (reference sequence). The CDR3: CASSLGDSLYEQYF. In nucleotides, the CDR3 is TGTGCCAGCAGCTTGGGTGACAGCCTCTACGAGCAGTACTTC. The full variable domain, with the rest looked up from reference TRBV5-5 and TRBJ2-7, is DAGVTQSPTHLIKTRGQQVTLRCSPISGHKSVSWYQQVLGQGPQFIFQYYEKEERGRGNFPDRFSARQFPNYSSELNVNALLLGDSALYLCASSLGDSLYEQYFGPGTRLTVT.

The J gene is TRBJ2-6, the V gene TRBV7-6; unclear D gene. The germline V and J ends were trimmed by 5 bases and 12 bases, with 11 bases remaining between them. The CDR3 totals 12 residues. CDR1 is SGHVS, CDR2 FNYEAQ, per germline. The CDR3 region has the DNA TGTGCCAGCAGCGTCAACCCCGGCGTCCTGACTTTC. Translated, it gives CASSVNPGVLTF.

The chain recombines TRBV6-2 or TRBV6-3 with TRBJ2-1; D unresolved. The V gene lost 5 bases and the J gene lost 11 bases, with 13 bases spanning the gap. CDR1 and CDR2 from the germline V gene are MNHEY and SVGEGT. CDR3 length equals 12 residues. CDR3 sequence reads: CASSLRQTKQFF. CDR3 DNA sequence: TGTGCCAGCAGTCTTAGACAAACTAAGCAGTTCTTC.

The chain employs TRBV7-2 and TRBJ2-5; maybe TRBD1 (6 bases). Germline V gene sequence: CDR1 SGHTA, CDR2 FQGNSA. Trimming cost V 4 bases and J 1 base, with 10 bases left between them. The CDR3 has 14 amino acids. CDR3 DNA sequence: TGTGCCAGCAGCTACCGGGACACCCAAGAGACCCAGTACTTC. This translates into CASSYRDTQETQYF.

The V call is TRBV15, the J call TRBJ1-1; no clear D. The V gene's germline CDR1 is LNHNV and CDR2 YYDKDF (reference sequence). The CDR3 is 12 residues long. Deletions cut 5 bases from V and 5 bases from J, with 9 bases between. CDR3 DNA sequence: TGTGCCACCAGCCAGACACTAACTGAAGCTTTCTTT. Encoded protein: CATSQTLTEAFF.

The genes are TRBV28 and TRBJ2-5; tentative D call: TRBD2 (6 bases). CDR3 length: 14 amino acids. CDR1 MDHEN and CDR2 SYDVKM come from the germline V gene. The V and J ends lost 5 bases and 13 bases respectively, with 23 bases between them. CDR3 residues: CASSPGFGEENSYF. CDR3 nucleotide sequence: TGTGCCAGCAGTCCGGGCTTTGGGGAGGAGAATTCGTACTTC.

Only a few counts were recorded for this clonotype. J is TRBJ2-3 and V is TRBV7-2, with a weak D call TRBD2 (5 bases). Germline assignment: CDR1 SGHTA and CDR2 FQGNSA. Between the trimmed V and J ends, which lost 4 bases and 4 bases, there was a span of 18 bases. The CDR3 length is 16 residues. The CDR3 loop is CASSYKHGGLADTQYF. CDR3 DNA: TGTGCCAGCAGCTACAAACATGGAGGTTTAGCAGATACGCAGTATTTT.